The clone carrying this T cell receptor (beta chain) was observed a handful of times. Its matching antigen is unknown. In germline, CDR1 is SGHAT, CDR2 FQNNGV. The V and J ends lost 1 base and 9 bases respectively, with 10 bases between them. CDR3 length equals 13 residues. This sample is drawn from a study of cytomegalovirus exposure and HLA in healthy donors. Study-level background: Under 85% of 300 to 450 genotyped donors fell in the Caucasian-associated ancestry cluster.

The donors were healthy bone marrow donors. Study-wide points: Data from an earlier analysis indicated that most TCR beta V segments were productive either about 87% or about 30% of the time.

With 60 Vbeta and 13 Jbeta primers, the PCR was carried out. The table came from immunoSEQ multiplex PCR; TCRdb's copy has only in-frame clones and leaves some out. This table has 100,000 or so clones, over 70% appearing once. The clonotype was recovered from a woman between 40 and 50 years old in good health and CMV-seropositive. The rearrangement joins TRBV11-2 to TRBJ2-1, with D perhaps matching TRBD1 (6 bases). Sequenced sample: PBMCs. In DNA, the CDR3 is TGTGCCAGCAGCTTAGCTCAGGGGAGTGAGCAGTTCTTC. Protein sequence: CASSLAQGSEQFF.